The 27 T cell receptor beta chains presented below share a single source sample, sequenced in a study of T-cell reconstitution after alpha-beta-depleted transplantation in children. For TCRbeta, the library was prepared with unique molecular identifiers. TCRdb processed the PCR reads anew with MiXCR; each CDR3 protein has one entry. The sample holds around 800,000 distinct CDR3 sequences, 15% to 20% seen once. Specimen: PBMCs, mostly from graft donor cells, collected 360 days after TCRalphabeta/CD19-depleted stem cell transplant. Every receptor here comes from a male patient younger than 18 who had a stem cell transplant for acute lymphoblastic leukemia, so the T cells may come from the graft donor.

This clonotype was seen only a few times. The chain links TRBV5-1 to TRBJ2-1; tentatively, D is TRBD1 (6 bases). The ends were cut back, 1 base at V and 4 bases at J, with 12 bases in the middle. Germline CDR1 is SGHRS and CDR2 is YFSETQ. CDR3 size: 15 residues. The CDR3 reads CASSLTGNLYNEQFF. The CDR3 DNA is TGCGCCAGCAGCTTGACAGGGAATTTATACAATGAGCAGTTCTTC.

This clonotype has ten or more counts. V and J are TRBV5-1 and TRBJ1-2; 10 positions agree with TRBD1. V lost 3 bases to trimming and J lost 2 bases; unmatched junction nucleotides: 16. The CDR3 has 19 amino acids. Looked up from germline, CDR1 is SGHRS and CDR2 is YFSETQ. This CDR3 is CASSWGTWDRGRKNYGYTF. CDR3 coding DNA: TGCGCCAGCAGCTGGGGTACTTGGGACAGGGGAAGGAAAAACTATGGCTACACCTTC.

This chain joins TRBV7-8 and TRBJ2-3, with unresolved D. This CDR3 contains 16 residues. Germline CDR1 is SGHVS and CDR2 is FQNEAQ. V was trimmed by 4 bases and J by 1 base, leaving 15 bases between them. The CDR3 nucleotides read TGTGCCAGCAGCTCAAATAGAAGGTTGGGCACAGATACGCAGTATTTT. Translation gives CASSSNRRLGTDTQYF.

The CDR3 protein is CAISGRPVTGVDTQYF. The CDR3 nucleotides read TGTGCCATCAGTGGTCGTCCGGTTACAGGGGTTGATACGCAGTATTTT. The chain recombines TRBV10-3 with TRBJ2-3; 7 bases align to TRBD1. Germline assignment: CDR1 ENHRY and CDR2 SYGVKD. V dropped 4 bases and J dropped 6; count of bases not matched to a gene: 13. The CDR3 runs to 16 residues.

CDR3 amino acids: CASSQVGLDYEQYF. CDR3 nucleotides: TGTGCCAGCAGTCAGGTAGGTCTGGACTACGAGCAGTACTTC. V and J are TRBV6-2 or TRBV6-3 and TRBJ2-7; D gene uncertain. The CDR3 extends over 14 amino acids. V lost 5 bases to trimming and J lost 3 bases, with 14 bases between them. The germline V gene encodes CDR1 MNHEY and CDR2 SVGEGT.

This clonotype has a handful of counts. The V and J genes are TRBV7-6 and TRBJ2-7; D is possibly TRBD2 (6 bases). The V gene's germline CDR1 is SGHVS and CDR2 FNYEAQ. V was cut by 5 bases and J by 2 bases, with 19 bases left in between. This CDR3 has 16 amino acids. For the CDR3, the DNA is TGTGCCAGCAGCCCTAGACACGGGGGTAGACCCTACGAGCAGTACTTC. Encoded protein: CASSPRHGGRPYEQYF.

This clonotype was recorded a few times. The V and J genes are TRBV19 and TRBJ1-2; TRBD1 might be the D (6 bases). V lost 2 bases, J lost 4 bases, and 20 bases lay in between. Germline values: CDR1 LNHDA, CDR2 SQIVND (reference sequence). There are 17 residues in the CDR3. This chain's CDR3 is CASSITARQGLGYGYTF. CDR3 nucleotide sequence: TGTGCCAGTAGTATAACGGCGAGGCAGGGGCTAGGCTATGGCTACACCTTC. Combining the CDR3 with reference TRBV19 and TRBJ1-2 gives the whole variable domain DGGITQSPKYLFRKEGQNVTLSCEQNLNHDAMYWYRQDPGQGLRLIYYSQIVNDFQKGDIAEGYSVSREKKESFPLTVTSAQKNPTAFYLCASSITARQGLGYGYTFGSGTRLTVV.

The chain links TRBV5-6 to TRBJ2-1; tentatively, D is TRBD1 (6 bases). The CDR3 has 20 amino acids. Trimming took 7 bases from V and 4 from J, leaving 33 bases between them. Per the germline V gene, CDR1 is SGHDT and CDR2 is YYEEEE. The CDR3 DNA reads as TGTGCCAGCGCTCATAACCCGGGACACCCAGAAGATTTTATGTACAATGAGCAGTTCTTC. Encoded protein: CASAHNPGHPEDFMYNEQFF.

V gene TRBV12-3 or TRBV12-4 combines with J gene TRBJ2-7, with D perhaps TRBD2 (5 bases). The CDR3 contains 14 residues. Trimming took 5 bases from V and 2 from J, leaving 13 bases between them. DNA for the CDR3: TGTGCCAGCAGTCGCCAGCGGACGCCCTACGAGCAGTACTTC. This gives the protein CASSRQRTPYEQYF.

This clonotype was counted ten times or more. The chain carries TRBV20-1 and TRBJ1-2; maybe TRBD1 (6 bases). Per the germline V gene, CDR1 is DFQATT and CDR2 is SNEGSKA (reference sequence). The CDR3 is made up of 13 amino acids. The germline V and J ends were trimmed by 4 bases and 5 bases, with 14 bases remaining between them. The CDR3 is CSANPEQGYGYTF. In DNA form, the CDR3 reads TGCAGTGCTAATCCCGAGCAGGGGTATGGCTACACCTTC.

The sample holds a few counts of this clonotype. The gene calls are TRBV18 and TRBJ2-1, with 12 bases fitting TRBD2. After removal of 3 bases from V and 2 bases from J, the junction contained 11 bases not matched to a gene. Looked up from germline, CDR1 is KGHSH and CDR2 is LQKENI. CDR3 size: 19 residues. The CDR3 nucleotides read TGTGCCAGCTCACCCCCGTTGACTAGCGGGAGAACAGCCTACAATGAGCAGTTCTTC. Protein: CASSPPLTSGRTAYNEQFF. Using reference TRBV18 and TRBJ2-1 for the parts outside the CDR3, the full variable domain is NAGVMQNPRHLVRRRGQEARLRCSPMKGHSHVYWYRQLPEEGLKFMVYLQKENIIDESGMPKERFSAEFPKEGPSILRIQQVVRGDSAAYFCASSPPLTSGRTAYNEQFFGPGTRLTVL.

This clonotype was detected a few times. The J gene is TRBJ1-1, the V gene TRBV15; weak D call: TRBD1 (5 bases). The germline gives CDR1 LNHNV, CDR2 YYDKDF (reference sequence). This CDR3 is 13 amino acids long. V was trimmed by 6 bases and J by 1 base, leaving 9 bases between them. In DNA form, the CDR3 reads TGTGCCACCAGTGACAGCGGGAACACTGAAGCTTTCTTT. Protein product: CATSDSGNTEAFF. Drawing the rest from reference TRBV15 and TRBJ1-1, the complete variable domain is DAMVIQNPRYQVTQFGKPVTLSCSQTLNHNVMYWYQQKSSQAPKLLFHYYDKDFNNEADTPDNFQSRRPNTSFCFLDIRSPGLGDTAMYLCATSDSGNTEAFFGQGTRLTVV.

The chain's CDR3 is CASSPLQGGLIEQFF. The CDR3 bases are TGTGCCAGCAGTCCATTACAGGGGGGACTGATTGAGCAGTTCTTC. The chain has TRBV12-3 or TRBV12-4 and TRBJ2-1; 8 bases fit TRBD1. The CDR3 is 15 residues long. With 5 bases clipped from V and 9 bases from J, the junction kept 12 bases outside the gene matches.

This clonotype was detected many times. The J gene is TRBJ2-2, the V gene TRBV21-1; the table's D call, TRBD2, has no DNA check behind it. TRBV21-1 is designated a pseudogene. CDR3 length: 14 amino acids. This chain's CDR3 is CASRAGGHTGELFF. CDR3 sequence (DNA): TGTGCCAGCAGAGCGGGAGGGCACACCGGGGAGCTGTTTTTT.

This clonotype has ten or more counts. The chain recombines TRBV12-3 or TRBV12-4 with TRBJ1-1; D unresolved. The V end lost 2 bases, the J end lost 6 bases, and 10 bases lay between the germline ends. The CDR3 totals 13 residues. The CDR3 DNA sequence: TGTGCCAGCAGTTTACTGGGTAGGGCTGAAGCTTTCTTT. This sequence encodes CASSLLGRAEAFF.

Ten or more counts support this clonotype. This rearrangement joins TRBV15 to TRBJ2-1; maybe TRBD1 (5 bases). This CDR3 comprises 17 residues. CDR1 and CDR2 from the germline V gene are LNHNV and YYDKDF (reference sequence). V gave up 5 bases and J gave up 7 bases, with 24 bases separating them. The CDR3 protein is CATSPKPWGRNGNEQFF. The DNA of the CDR3 is TGTGCCACCAGCCCCAAACCCTGGGGCAGGAACGGGAATGAGCAGTTCTTC.

This chain links TRBV2 with TRBJ1-1, with a tentative D call TRBD1 (6 bases). The CDR3 spans 12 residues. The ends were cut back, 5 bases at V and 6 bases at J, with 10 bases in the middle. Germline lookup yields CDR1 SNHLY and CDR2 FYNNEI. The chain's CDR3 is CASSTGFAEAFF. As DNA, the CDR3 is TGTGCCAGCAGTACAGGGTTTGCTGAAGCTTTCTTT.

This clonotype has only a few counts. The V gene is TRBV20-1, the J gene TRBJ2-4; TRBD2 aligns across 7 bases. V gave up 0 bases and J gave up 0 bases; unmatched junction bases: 8. Germline V lookup: CDR1 DFQATT, CDR2 SNEGSKA (reference sequence). The CDR3 has 17 amino acids. CDR3 in DNA: TGCAGTGCTAGAGATAATTGGGAGGGTCTAGCCAAAAACATTCAGTACTTC. It encodes CSARDNWEGLAKNIQYF.

The V and J genes are TRBV5-6 and TRBJ2-1; tentatively, D is TRBD2 (5 bases). This CDR3 has 14 residues. Germline V gene data show CDR1 as SGHDT and CDR2 as YYEEEE. CDR3 nucleotides: TGTGACGCCCGTCGGGGTGGCTCCTACAATGAGCAGTTCTTC. It translates to CDARRGGSYNEQFF.

This chain links TRBV15 with TRBJ2-3; no clear D. The CDR3 is made up of 15 amino acids. Germline loops: CDR1 LNHNV, CDR2 YYDKDF (reference sequence). The V and J ends lost 0 bases and 4 bases respectively, with 11 bases between them. The CDR3 sequence: CATSRDGGNPDTQYF. In DNA form, the CDR3 reads TGTGCCACCAGCAGAGATGGTGGGAACCCAGATACGCAGTATTTT.

The chain links TRBV6-5 to TRBJ1-1; 10 nucleotides line up with TRBD1. Germline CDR1 is MNHEY and CDR2 is SVGAGI. CDR3 length: 15 amino acids. Losses at the gene ends were 2 bases for V and 7 bases for J; bases not matched to a gene: 7. CDR3 amino acids: CASSYQGTGEFEAFF. CDR3 DNA: TGTGCCAGCAGTTACCAAGGGACAGGGGAGTTTGAAGCTTTCTTT.

The chain recombines TRBV12-3 or TRBV12-4 with TRBJ2-1; 7 bases agree with TRBD2. The CDR3 is made up of 15 amino acids. V trimming: 6 bases; J trimming: 5 bases; junction bases outside the gene matches: 10. The CDR3 spells CASSQPGLTNNEQFF. The CDR3 nucleotides read TGTGCCAGCAGCCAACCGGGACTAACAAACAATGAGCAGTTCTTC.

The V call is TRBV20-1, the J call TRBJ2-5; TRBD1 agrees at 8 bases. This CDR3 has 13 amino acids. Trimming removed 5 bases from V and 13 bases from J; junction bases left unmatched: 15. Looked up from germline, CDR1 is DFQATT and CDR2 is SNEGSKA (reference sequence). CDR3 amino acids: CSASFFGQGGRYF. The CDR3 nucleotides read TGCAGTGCTTCCTTCTTCGGACAGGGTGGGAGGTACTTC.

This clonotype was picked up one time. The chain is built from TRBV4-1 and TRBJ2-1; D is possibly TRBD2 (6 bases). Germline V gene sequence: CDR1 MGHRA, CDR2 YSYEKL. The CDR3 has 17 residues. Trimming stripped 4 bases from V and 7 bases from J, with 23 bases between. The CDR3 region has the DNA TGCGCCAGCAGCCCCCGGCCGGTCAGGTGGAGGGGAAATGAGCAGTTCTTC. It is translated as CASSPRPVRWRGNEQFF.

The V and J genes are TRBV2 and TRBJ2-1, with 9 bases lining up with TRBD2. Trimming removed 6 bases from V and 0 bases from J; junction bases left unmatched: 3. CDR1 SNHLY and CDR2 FYNNEI come from the germline V gene. CDR3 length: 15 amino acids. The CDR3 DNA reads as TGTGCCAGCAGGATAGCGGGAGTCTCCTACAATGAGCAGTTCTTC. This sequence encodes CASRIAGVSYNEQFF.

The chain combines TRBV20-1 with TRBJ1-5; possible D gene TRBD1, 5 bases. V lost 4 bases and J lost 7, with 11 bases in between. This CDR3 has 12 amino acids. CDR1 and CDR2 (germline): DFQATT, SNEGSKA (reference sequence). CDR3 nucleotide sequence: TGCAGTGCTAAGGAGGGGAACCAGCCCCAGCATTTT. Amino acids: CSAKEGNQPQHF.

The rearrangement links TRBV21-1 to TRBJ2-2; the D call in the table, TRBD2, was not verified against the DNA. TRBV21-1 is a pseudogene. The CDR3 covers 16 residues. The CDR3 loop is CASSLAGGLITGELFF. CDR3 in DNA: TGTGCCAGCAGCTTAGCGGGAGGTTTGATCACCGGGGAGCTGTTTTTT.